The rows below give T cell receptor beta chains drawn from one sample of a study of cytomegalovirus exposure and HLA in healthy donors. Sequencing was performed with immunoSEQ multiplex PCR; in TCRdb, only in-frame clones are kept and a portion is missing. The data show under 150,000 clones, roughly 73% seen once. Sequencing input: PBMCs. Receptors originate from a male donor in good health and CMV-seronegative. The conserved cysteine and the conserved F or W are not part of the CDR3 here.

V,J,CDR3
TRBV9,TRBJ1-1,ASSGRQGGMNTEAF
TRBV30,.,AWSASLAGGRTEQY
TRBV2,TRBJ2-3,ASGPLGLAGGDTQY
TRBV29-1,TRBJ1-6,SVSQGQGDSPLH
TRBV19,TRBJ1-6,ASNDRTIGSYNSPLH
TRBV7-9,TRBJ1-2,ASSPAGGNYGYT
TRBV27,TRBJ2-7,ASSLGGAGEQY
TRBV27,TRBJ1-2,ASSLRTLGDRGMANYGYT
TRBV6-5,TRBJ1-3,ASSYSGDSGNTIY
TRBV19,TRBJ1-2,ASSTQQGSYGYT
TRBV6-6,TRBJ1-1,ASRLSTGGGNTEAF
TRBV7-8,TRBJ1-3,ASSFDRVGNTIY
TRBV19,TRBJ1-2,ASSTPYTNYGYT
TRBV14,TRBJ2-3,ASSPMRTSGGADTQY
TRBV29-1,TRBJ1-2,SVPKVGGRGYT
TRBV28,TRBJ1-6,ASQEGRNNSPLH
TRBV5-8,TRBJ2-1,ASSLTGSSYNEQF
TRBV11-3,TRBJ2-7,ASSQPGQSYEQY
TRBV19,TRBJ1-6,ASSQGTNSPLH
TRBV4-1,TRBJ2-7,ASSQAGRGDYEQY
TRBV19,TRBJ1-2,ASSPTDPSYGYT
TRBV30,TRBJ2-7,AWGEGVEQY
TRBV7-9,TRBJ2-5,ASSLPGSGETQY
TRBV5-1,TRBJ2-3,ASSLAGGTREVDTQY
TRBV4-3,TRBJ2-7,ASSQEGGRTSGGGEQY
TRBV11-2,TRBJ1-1,ASSLGGQGDTEAF
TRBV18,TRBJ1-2,ASSPQLTDRDGYT
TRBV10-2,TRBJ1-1,ASTEQGAVTEAF
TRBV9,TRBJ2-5,ASSVGTWDRFVETQY
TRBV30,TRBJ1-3,AWVPFGGYSGNTIY
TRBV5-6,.,ASSLRQGAFEQY
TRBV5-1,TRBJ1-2,ASSASREAGYT
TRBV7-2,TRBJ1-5,ASSSHRGNQPQH
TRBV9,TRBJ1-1,ASSVAVRGTEAF
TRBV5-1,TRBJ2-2,ASSYRGDTGELF
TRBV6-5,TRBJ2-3,ASTDGGGADTQY
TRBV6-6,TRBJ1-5,ASSYPTGYSNQPQH
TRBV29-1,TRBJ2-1,SVALAGYNEQF
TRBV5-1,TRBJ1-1,ASSPSDRGLAEAF
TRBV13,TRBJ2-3,ASSLGGAAADTQY
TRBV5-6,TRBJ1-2,ASSSPSGGGYGYT
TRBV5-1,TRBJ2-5,ASSWPQGHTGFQETQY